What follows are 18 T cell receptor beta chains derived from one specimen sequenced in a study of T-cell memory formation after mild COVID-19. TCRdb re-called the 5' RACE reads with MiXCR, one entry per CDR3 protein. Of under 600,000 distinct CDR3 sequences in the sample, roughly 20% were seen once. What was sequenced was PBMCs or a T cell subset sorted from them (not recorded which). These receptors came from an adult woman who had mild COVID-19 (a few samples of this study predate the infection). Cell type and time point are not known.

CDR3 in amino acids: CASSPPLGAGGFDEQYF. In nucleotides, the CDR3 is TGTGCCAGCAGCCCCCCCTTGGGAGCGGGAGGGTTCGACGAGCAGTACTTC. The chain joins TRBV7-9 to TRBJ2-7, with 10 bases lining up with TRBD2. This CDR3 spans 17 amino acids. Germline CDR1 SEHNR, CDR2 FQNEAQ (reference sequence). V was pared by 5 bases and J by 5 bases, with 15 bases of the junction left unmatched.

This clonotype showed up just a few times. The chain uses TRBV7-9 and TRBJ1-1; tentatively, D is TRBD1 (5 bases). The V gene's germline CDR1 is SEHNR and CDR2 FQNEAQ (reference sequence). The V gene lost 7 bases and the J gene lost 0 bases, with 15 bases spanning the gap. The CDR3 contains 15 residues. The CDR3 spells CASTLTTTVNTEAFF. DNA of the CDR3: TGTGCCAGCACCCTGACCACGACAGTGAACACTGAAGCTTTCTTT.

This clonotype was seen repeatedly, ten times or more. The CDR3 DNA follows: TGTGCCAGCAGGGACAGGGGTACCTACGAGCAGTACTTC. Protein: CASRDRGTYEQYF. J is TRBJ2-7 and V is TRBV12-3 or TRBV12-4, with 9 nucleotides matching TRBD1. Trimming took 6 bases from V and 2 from J; bases not matched to a gene: 2. The CDR3 sequence is 13 residues long.

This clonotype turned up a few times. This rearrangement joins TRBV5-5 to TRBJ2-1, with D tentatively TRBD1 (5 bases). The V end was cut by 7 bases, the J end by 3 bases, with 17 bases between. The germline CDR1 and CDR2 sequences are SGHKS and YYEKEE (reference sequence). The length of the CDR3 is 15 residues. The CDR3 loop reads CASGWGRTLYNEQFF. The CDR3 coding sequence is TGTGCCAGCGGATGGGGCAGAACCCTCTACAATGAGCAGTTCTTC.

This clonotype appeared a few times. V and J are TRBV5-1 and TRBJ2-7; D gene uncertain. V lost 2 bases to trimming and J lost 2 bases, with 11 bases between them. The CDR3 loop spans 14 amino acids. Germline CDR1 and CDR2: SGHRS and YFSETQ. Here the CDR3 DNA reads TGCGCCAGCAGCTTAGACACGACGACCTACGAGCAGTACTTC. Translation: CASSLDTTTYEQYF. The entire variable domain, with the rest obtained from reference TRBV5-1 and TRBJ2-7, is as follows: KAGVTQTPRYLIKTRGQQVTLSCSPISGHRSVSWYQQTPGQGLQFLFEYFSETQRNKGNFPGRFSGRQFSNSRSEMNVSTLELGDSALYLCASSLDTTTYEQYFGPGTRLTVT.

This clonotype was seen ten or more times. The CDR3 loop is CASSQLLTGGGEQYF. The DNA of the CDR3 is TGCGCCAGCAGCCAACTCCTGACAGGGGGCGGCGAGCAGTACTTC. The gene calls are TRBV5-1 and TRBJ2-7; 10 bases are shared with TRBD1. This CDR3 region has 15 residues. V was clipped by 4 bases and J by 6 bases; unmatched bases: 10. Germline V CDR1 and CDR2: SGHRS, YFSETQ.

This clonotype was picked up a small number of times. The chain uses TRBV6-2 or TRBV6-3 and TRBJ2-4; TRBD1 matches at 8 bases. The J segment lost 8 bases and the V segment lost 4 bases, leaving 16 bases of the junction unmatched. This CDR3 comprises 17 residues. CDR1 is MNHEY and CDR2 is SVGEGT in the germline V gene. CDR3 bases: TGTGCCAGCAGTTTGCCCGCCCGACAGGGGTACGGAGACATTCAGTACTTC. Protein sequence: CASSLPARQGYGDIQYF.

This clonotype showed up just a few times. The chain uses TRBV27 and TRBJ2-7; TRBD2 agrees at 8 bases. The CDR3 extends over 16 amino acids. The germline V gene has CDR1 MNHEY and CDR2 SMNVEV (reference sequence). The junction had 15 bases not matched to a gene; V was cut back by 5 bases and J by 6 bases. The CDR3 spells CASSQPGRGGSGEQYF. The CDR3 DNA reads TGTGCCAGCAGTCAACCAGGTCGCGGGGGGTCCGGCGAGCAGTACTTC.

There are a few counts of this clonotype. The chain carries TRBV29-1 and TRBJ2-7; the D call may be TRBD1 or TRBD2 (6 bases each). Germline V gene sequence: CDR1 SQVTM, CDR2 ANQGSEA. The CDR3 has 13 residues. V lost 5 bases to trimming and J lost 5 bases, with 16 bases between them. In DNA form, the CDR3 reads TGCAGCGTTCTAGGGGGGCCCGCGGACGAGCAGTACTTC. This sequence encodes CSVLGGPADEQYF.

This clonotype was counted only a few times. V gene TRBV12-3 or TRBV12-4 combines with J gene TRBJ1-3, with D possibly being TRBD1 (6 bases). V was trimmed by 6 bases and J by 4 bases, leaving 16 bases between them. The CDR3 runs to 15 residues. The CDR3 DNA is TGTGCCAGCAGCCGAGAGACAGGAATCGGAAACACCATATATTTT. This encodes CASSRETGIGNTIYF.

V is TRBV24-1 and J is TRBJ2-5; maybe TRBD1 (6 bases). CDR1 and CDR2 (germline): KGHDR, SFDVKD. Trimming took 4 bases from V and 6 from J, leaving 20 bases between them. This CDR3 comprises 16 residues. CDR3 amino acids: CATSDPGGRGVQTQYF. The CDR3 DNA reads TGTGCCACCAGTGACCCTGGGGGCAGGGGAGTGCAGACCCAGTACTTC.

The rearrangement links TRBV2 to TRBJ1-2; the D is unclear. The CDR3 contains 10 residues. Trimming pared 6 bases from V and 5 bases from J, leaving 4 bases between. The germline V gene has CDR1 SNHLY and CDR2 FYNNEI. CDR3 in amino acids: CASRRYGYTF. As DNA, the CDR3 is TGTGCCAGCAGAAGATATGGCTACACCTTC.

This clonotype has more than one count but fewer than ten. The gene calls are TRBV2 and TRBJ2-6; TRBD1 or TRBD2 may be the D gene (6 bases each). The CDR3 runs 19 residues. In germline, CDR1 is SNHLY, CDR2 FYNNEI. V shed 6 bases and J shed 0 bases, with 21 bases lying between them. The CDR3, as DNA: TGTGCCAGCAGCCCGGGGGCAGGACATACACTCTCTGGGGCCAACGTCCTGACTTTC. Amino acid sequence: CASSPGAGHTLSGANVLTF. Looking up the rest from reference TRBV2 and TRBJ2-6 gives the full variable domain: EPEVTQTPSHQVTQMGQEVILRCVPISNHLYFYWYRQILGQKVEFLVSFYNNEISEKSEIFDDQFSVERPDGSNFTLKIRSTKLEDSAMYFCASSPGAGHTLSGANVLTFGAGSRLTVL.

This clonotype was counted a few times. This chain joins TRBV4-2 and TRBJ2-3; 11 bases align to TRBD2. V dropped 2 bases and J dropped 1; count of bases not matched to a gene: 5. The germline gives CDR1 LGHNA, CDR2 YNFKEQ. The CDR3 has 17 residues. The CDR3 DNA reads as TGTGCCAGCAGCCAAAGCGGGACTAGCGGAGGCACAGATACGCAGTATTTT. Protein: CASSQSGTSGGTDTQYF.

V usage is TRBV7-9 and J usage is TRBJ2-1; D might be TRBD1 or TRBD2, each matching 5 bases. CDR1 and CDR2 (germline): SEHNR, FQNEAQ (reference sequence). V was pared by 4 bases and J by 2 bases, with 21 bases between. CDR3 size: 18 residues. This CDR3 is CASSSSRGAGPTYNEQFF. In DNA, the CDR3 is TGTGCCAGCAGCTCCTCGAGAGGGGCAGGACCTACCTACAATGAGCAGTTCTTC.

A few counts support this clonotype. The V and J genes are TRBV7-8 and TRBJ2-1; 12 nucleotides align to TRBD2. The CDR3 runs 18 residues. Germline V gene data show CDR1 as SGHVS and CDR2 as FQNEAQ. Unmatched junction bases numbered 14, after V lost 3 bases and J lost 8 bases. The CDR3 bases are TGTGCCAGCAGCTTTCTAGCGGGAGGGTCTCTCACAATCCATGAGCAGTTCTTC. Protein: CASSFLAGGSLTIHEQFF.

The CDR3 loop is CASSAGWYTEAFF. The CDR3, as DNA: TGTGCCAGCAGTGCTGGTTGGTACACTGAAGCTTTCTTT. The chain recombines TRBV12-3 or TRBV12-4 with TRBJ1-1, with D unresolved. The CDR3 has 13 amino acids. Trimming took 5 bases from V and 3 from J, leaving 10 bases between them.

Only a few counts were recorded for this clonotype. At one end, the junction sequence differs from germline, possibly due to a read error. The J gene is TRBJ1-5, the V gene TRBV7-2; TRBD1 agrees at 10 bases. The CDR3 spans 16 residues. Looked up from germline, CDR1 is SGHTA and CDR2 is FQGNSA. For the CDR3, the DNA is TGTGCCAGCAGCATAGCCGGGACAGGGGTAAGACAGCCCCAGCATTTT. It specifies CASSIAGTGVRQPQHF.